This T cell receptor beta chain was captured by sequencing in a study of blood T cell repertoires in COVID-19. Study context: T cells, B-cell-depleted T cells, or PBMCs supplied cDNA or gDNA.

Those enrolled in Seattle joined during active infection and were followed longitudinally afterward. Clones were sequenced by immunoSEQ multiplex PCR, and TCRdb holds only the in-frame ones, with some missing. Among 60,000 to 85,000 clones listed, approximately 85% were seen once. This clone was seen only once. The CDR3 contains 18 residues. Trimming took 4 bases from V and 4 from J, leaving 25 bases between them. The germline gives CDR1 SGHTA, CDR2 FQGTGA. This TCR was sampled from a man in his 60s with COVID-19, enrolled during active disease. The sequenced sample was peripheral blood. This chain connects TRBV7-3 to TRBJ1-2; no reliable D call. The CDR3 nucleotides read TGTGCCAGCAGCTCCCCACGGAGGCAGGCAAACTCGGGCTATGGCTACACCTTC. Its protein product is CASSSPRRQANSGYGYTF.